The 15 T cell receptor beta chains in this list originate from one sample, sequenced in a study of read filtering for tumor transcriptome and immune sequencing. Molecular barcoded adaptors covering alpha/delta and beta/gamma chains were used on 400 ng RNA. TCRdb analysed the reads with MiXCR anew, one entry per CDR3 protein. This table has around 60,000 distinct CDR3 sequences, around 18% appearing once. The specimen sequenced was a population of CD138-negative cells sorted from bone marrow. Receptor source: a donor at least 40 years old with multiple myeloma.

This clonotype was found many times. The rearrangement links TRBV12-3 or TRBV12-4 to TRBJ1-1, with 7 bases that match TRBD1. The V gene end was trimmed by 5 bases and the J gene end by 8 bases; junction bases not matched to a gene: 14. This CDR3 comprises 15 residues. The CDR3 spells CASSTRGGQILEAFF. The CDR3 DNA is TGTGCCAGCAGTACCCGCGGGGGACAGATACTCGAAGCTTTCTTT.

This clonotype was found many times. J is TRBJ1-5 and V is TRBV20-1; TRBD1 aligns across 7 bases. Germline CDR1 DFQATT, CDR2 SNEGSKA (reference sequence). V lost 0 bases, J lost 4 bases, and 0 bases stayed unmatched. This CDR3 is 13 amino acids long. The CDR3 sequence: CSARETGNQPQHF. For the CDR3, the DNA is TGCAGTGCTAGAGAGACAGGGAATCAGCCCCAGCATTTT.

This clonotype has only a few counts. The rearrangement joins TRBV2 to TRBJ2-3; possible D gene TRBD2, 5 bases. This CDR3 has 16 residues. CDR1 is SNHLY, CDR2 FYNNEI, per germline. Between the trimmed V and J ends, which lost 2 bases and 2 bases, there was a span of 14 bases. CDR3 sequence reads: CASSEWLAVPTDTQYF. CDR3 bases: TGTGCCAGCAGTGAATGGCTAGCAGTTCCCACAGATACGCAGTATTTT. The full variable domain, with the rest looked up from reference TRBV2 and TRBJ2-3, is EPEVTQTPSHQVTQMGQEVILRCVPISNHLYFYWYRQILGQKVEFLVSFYNNEISEKSEIFDDQFSVERPDGSNFTLKIRSTKLEDSAMYFCASSEWLAVPTDTQYFGPGTRLTVL.

The chain has TRBV12-3 or TRBV12-4 and TRBJ2-7; TRBD2 matches at 11 bases. The V segment lost 6 bases and the J segment 2 bases; nucleotides outside the gene matches: 3. The CDR3 consists of 14 residues. The CDR3 DNA reads as TGTGCCAGCAGCGCTAGCGGGGGGCCCTACGAGCAGTACTTC. It yields the protein CASSASGGPYEQYF.

A single count supports this clonotype. A much larger clonotype is one base distant, so this may be a read error. The V gene is TRBV20-1, the J gene TRBJ2-3; D remains ambiguous. Germline V lookup: CDR1 DFQATT, CDR2 SNEGSKA (reference sequence). The CDR3 is 12 amino acids. The CDR3 protein is CSASGNTDTHYF. The DNA of the CDR3 is TGCAGTGCTAGCGGAAACACAGATACGCATTATTTT.

Remarks on this clonotype: It may be a read error: a sequence one base away is much more abundant. The chain links TRBV20-1 to TRBJ2-3; D not certain. Per germline, CDR1 DFQATT and CDR2 SNEGSKA (reference sequence). The CDR3 contains 13 residues. DNA for the CDR3: TGCAGTGCTACCCGGGCCTTCACAGATGCGCAGTATTTT. This encodes CSATRAFTDAQYF.

Turning to this clonotype: Germline and junction disagree at one end, which may indicate a read error. The chain employs TRBV7-3 and TRBJ2-1, with TRBD2 matching over 10 bases. Germline lookup yields CDR1 SGHTA and CDR2 FQGTGA. The CDR3 spans 15 residues. The CDR3 region is CASSYLAGAYNEPFF. CDR3 in DNA: TGTGCCAGCAGCTATCTAGCGGGAGCCTACAATGAGCCGTTCTTC.

The V gene is TRBV6-5, the J gene TRBJ1-5; the D gene is possibly TRBD1 (6 bases). The CDR3 loop spans 13 amino acids. Germline V gene lookup returns CDR1 MNHEY and CDR2 SVGAGI. V dropped 6 bases and J dropped 5 bases, with 11 bases sitting between them. The CDR3: CASSRDIDQPQHF. CDR3 DNA sequence: TGTGCCAGCAGCCGGGACATTGATCAGCCCCAGCATTTT.

The rearrangement joins TRBV4-1 to TRBJ1-1; D uncertain. Per germline, CDR1 MGHRA and CDR2 YSYEKL. The germline V and J ends were trimmed by 2 bases and 8 bases, with 12 bases remaining between them. The CDR3 has 13 residues. The CDR3 nucleotides are TGCGCCAGCAGCCAATTAAAAGGAACCGAAGCTTTCTTT. Translated: CASSQLKGTEAFF.

This clonotype showed up many times. The chain joins TRBV7-3 to TRBJ2-1, with 10 positions matching TRBD2. The CDR3 length is 17 residues. The trim removed 4 bases at V and 6 bases at J, leaving 12 bases unmatched. From germline, CDR1 is SGHTA and CDR2 FQGTGA. In nucleotides, the CDR3 is TGTGCCAGCAGCTACCAACCCTGGGCTAGCGGGAGCAATGAGCAGTTCTTC. Translating it yields CASSYQPWASGSNEQFF.

By sample share, this clonotype is medium-sized. The rearrangement links TRBV11-2 to TRBJ1-1; tentatively, D is TRBD1 (5 bases). V was trimmed by 5 bases and J by 5 bases, leaving 18 bases between them. The germline gives CDR1 SGHAT, CDR2 FQNNGV. This CDR3 region has 15 residues. The CDR3 sequence: CASSPLGQGRTEAFF. The CDR3 region has the DNA TGTGCCAGCAGCCCGCTCGGGCAGGGACGAACTGAAGCTTTCTTT.

About this clonotype: A read error may be the cause here, since a much bigger clone is one base away. The CDR3: CASSEDSQPQHF. The CDR3 nucleotides are TGTGCCAGCAGCGAAGACAGCCAGCCCCAGCATTTT. V is TRBV6-2 or TRBV6-3 and J is TRBJ1-5; D is perhaps TRBD1 (5 bases). CDR3 length equals 12 residues. Per germline, CDR1 MNHEY and CDR2 SVGEGT. V lost 6 bases and J 7 bases, leaving 10 bases between the germline ends.

Relative to its sample, this clonotype is medium-sized. The CDR3 reads CASSLGRGSYNEQFF. The CDR3, as DNA: TGTGCCAGCAGCTTAGGTCGCGGGAGCTACAATGAGCAGTTCTTC. This rearrangement joins TRBV7-3 to TRBJ2-1; 7 bases align to TRBD2. The germline V gene encodes CDR1 SGHTA and CDR2 FQGTGA. V dropped 2 bases and J dropped 3; count of bases not matched to a gene: 4. This CDR3 has 15 residues.

In its sample, this clonotype was seen many times. The chain recombines TRBV3-1 with TRBJ2-1; the D is unclear. Per the germline V gene, CDR1 is LGHDT and CDR2 is YNNKEL (reference sequence). CDR3 length: 13 residues. Trimming cost V 2 bases and J 6 bases, with 8 bases left between them. In DNA, the CDR3 is TGTGCCAGCAGCCAACATAGTGGCAATGAGCAGTTCTTC. This encodes CASSQHSGNEQFF.

Concerning this clonotype itself: A much larger clone differs by one base, so this may be a read error. This sequence joins TRBV7-6 and TRBJ2-1, with unresolved D. The CDR3 is made up of 12 amino acids. Looked up from germline, CDR1 is SGHVS and CDR2 is FNYEAQ. The CDR3 sequence is CATSPRLNEQFF. The CDR3 nucleotides are TGTGCCACCAGCCCTAGACTCAATGAGCAGTTCTTC.